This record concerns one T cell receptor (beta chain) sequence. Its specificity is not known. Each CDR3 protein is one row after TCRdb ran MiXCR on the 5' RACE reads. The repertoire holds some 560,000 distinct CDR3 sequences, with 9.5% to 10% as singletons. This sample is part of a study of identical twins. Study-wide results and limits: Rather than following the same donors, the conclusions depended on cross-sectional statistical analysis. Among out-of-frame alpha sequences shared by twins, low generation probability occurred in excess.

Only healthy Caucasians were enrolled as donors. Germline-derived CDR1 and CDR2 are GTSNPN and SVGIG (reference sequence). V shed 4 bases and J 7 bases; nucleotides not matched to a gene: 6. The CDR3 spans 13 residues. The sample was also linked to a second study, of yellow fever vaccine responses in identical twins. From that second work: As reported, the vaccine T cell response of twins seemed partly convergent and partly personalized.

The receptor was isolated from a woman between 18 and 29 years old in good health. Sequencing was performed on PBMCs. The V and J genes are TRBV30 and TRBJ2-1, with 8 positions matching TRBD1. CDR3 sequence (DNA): TGTGCCTGGACCACATGGACAGGGAATGAGCAGTTCTTC. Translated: CAWTTWTGNEQFF.